This TCR beta chain originates from a study of beta chain features in type 1 diabetes. Across the study: The study examined about 110,000,000 sorted cells across all samples. General study points: cDNA-based reads could over-represent cells with high TCR expression.

Of note for this clone: Its specificity is not known.

Every isolated RNA sample was fully reverse transcribed, so sequencing captured expressed TCRB transcripts. Produced via immunoSEQ multiplex PCR; TCRdb's table is partial and in-frame only. The data contain 300,000 to 450,000 clones, roughly a fifth of them singletons. Sorting that relied on CD45RO/CCR7/CD25/CD127/CD95/CD27 yielded CD4+ naive, central memory, regulatory and stem cell-like memory cells. CDR3 length equals 14 residues. V gave up 5 bases and J gave up 5 bases; unmatched junction bases: 6. Germline V gene sequence: CDR1 GTSNPN, CDR2 SVGIG (reference sequence). V usage is TRBV30 and J usage is TRBJ1-5; TRBD1 matches 10 bases. Source material: naive CD4+ T cells from blood. The sequence was collected from a woman between 18 and 30 years old in good health. The CDR3 nucleotides are TGTGCCTGGGGCCGGGACAGGGGTCATCAGCCCCAGCATTTT. It codes for CAWGRDRGHQPQHF.